This T cell receptor (beta chain) was identified during a study of cytomegalovirus exposure and HLA in healthy donors. Study context: The 120 validation repertoires used the same platform as the roughly 700 first-cohort repertoires (as reported by a later analysis). The study's findings and limits: Most sequenced TCRs were rare (though some public TCRs occurred in many donors). According to the study, about 180 TCR beta chains were cytomegalovirus-associated.

The germline V gene encodes CDR1 SNHLY and CDR2 FYNNEI. With 7 bases clipped from V and 4 bases from J, the junction kept 8 bases outside the gene matches. The CDR3 is 14 residues long. The method was immunoSEQ multiplex PCR; TCRdb's version includes in-frame clones alone and lacks a portion of them. The sample lists about 58,000 clones; around 90% were seen once. Turning to this clone: Its antigen is not identified.

Sequenced material: PBMCs. The sequence came from a man younger than 35 in good health and CMV-seronegative. The rearrangement links TRBV2 to TRBJ2-7; 9 nucleotides match TRBD1. In DNA form, the CDR3 reads TGTGCCAGCACTTCGGGACAGGGTGTTTACGAGCAGTACTTC. Protein product: CASTSGQGVYEQYF.